Listed below are T cell receptor beta chains from one sample, sequenced in a study of blood T cells in healthy people across ages. TCRdb reanalysed the 5' RACE reads using MiXCR and keeps one entry per CDR3 protein. The profile shows 750,000 to 950,000 distinct CDR3 sequences, 25% to 30% of them singletons. This same sample was also part of a study on T cells of mothers and their children.

Sequenced: blood. Receptors originate from a woman between 40 and 55 years old in good health. Both conserved end residues are part of each CDR3. D genes are given only for firm matches. A row's size may be missing; if present it is once, few, many or a size class.

size: few; D: TRBD1; V: TRBV5-5; J: TRBJ1-5; DNA: TGTGCCAGCAGCGTGGAACAGGGGGTTTCTCAGCCCCAGCATTTT; CDR3: CASSVEQGVSQPQHF
size: few; D: .; V: TRBV20-1; J: TRBJ2-7; DNA: TGCAGTGCTAAAGAGCCTGGCGGGGCCTACGAGCAGTACTTC; CDR3: CSAKEPGGAYEQYF
size: few; D: .; V: TRBV12-3/TRBV12-4; J: TRBJ2-3; DNA: TGTGCCAGCAGTTTTACAGGGTTCGCAGATACGCAGTATTTT; CDR3: CASSFTGFADTQYF
size: .; D: .; V: TRBV28; J: TRBJ2-3; DNA: TGTGCCTGCCAGGCTATCACAGATACGCAGTATTTT; CDR3: CACQAITDTQYF
size: .; D: .; V: TRBV29-1; J: TRBJ2-3; DNA: TGCAGCGTTGACAGCGATGCGCAGTATTTT; CDR3: CSVDSDAQYF
size: many; D: TRBD1; V: TRBV6-6; J: TRBJ2-7; DNA: TGTGCCAGCAGTTACCCCGAACAGGGGATCCACGAGCAGTACTTC; CDR3: CASSYPEQGIHEQYF
size: few; D: TRBD1; V: TRBV10-3; J: TRBJ2-7; DNA: TGTGCCATCAGTGAGTCGGGAGTAGTCCAGGGGGACTACGAGCAGTACTTC; CDR3: CAISESGVVQGDYEQYF
size: few; D: .; V: TRBV7-3; J: TRBJ2-6; DNA: TGTGCCAGCAGCCCCCGCGGGCAGTCGGCTGGGGCCAACGTCCTGACTTTC; CDR3: CASSPRGQSAGANVLTF
size: few; D: .; V: TRBV3-1; J: TRBJ1-2; DNA: TGTGCCAGCAGCCAAGAACAGCCCTATGGCTACACCTTC; CDR3: CASSQEQPYGYTF
size: .; D: .; V: TRBV4-1; J: TRBJ1-5; DNA: TGCGCCAGCAGCCAAGATATGTCCGGTGCCCAGCATTTT; CDR3: CASSQDMSGAQHF